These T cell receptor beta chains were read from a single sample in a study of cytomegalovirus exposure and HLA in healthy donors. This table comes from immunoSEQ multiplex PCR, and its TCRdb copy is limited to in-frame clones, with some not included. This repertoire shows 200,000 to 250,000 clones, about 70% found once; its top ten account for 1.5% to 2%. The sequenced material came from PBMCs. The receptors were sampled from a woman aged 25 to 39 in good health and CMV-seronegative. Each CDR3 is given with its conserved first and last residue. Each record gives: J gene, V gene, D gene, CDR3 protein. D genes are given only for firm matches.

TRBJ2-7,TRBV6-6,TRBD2,CASRPTASGSYEQYF
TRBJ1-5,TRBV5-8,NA,CASSLIRTGNQPQHF
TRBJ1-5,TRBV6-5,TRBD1,CASSRQGIQPQHF
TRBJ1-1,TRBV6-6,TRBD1,CASNKGTANTEAFF
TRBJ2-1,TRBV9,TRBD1,CASSVAGQSSYNEQFF
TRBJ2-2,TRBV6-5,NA,CASSLRGTGELFF
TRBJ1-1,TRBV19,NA,CASKLPGLNTEAFF
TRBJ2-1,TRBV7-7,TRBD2,CASSGGGNNEQFF
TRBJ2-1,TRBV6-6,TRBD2,CASSYGSSGSSREQFF
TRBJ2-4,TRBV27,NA,CASSGTLAKNVQYF
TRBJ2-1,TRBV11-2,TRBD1,CASSSQGNEQFF
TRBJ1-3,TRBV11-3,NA,CASSSRTAGNTIYF
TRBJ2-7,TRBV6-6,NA,CASSYSEGGYEQYF
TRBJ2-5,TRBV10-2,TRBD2,CASSESGGGAGETQYF
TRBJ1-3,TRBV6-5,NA,CASTTDSGNTIYF
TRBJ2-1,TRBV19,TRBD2,CASSGGLAGSDNEQFF
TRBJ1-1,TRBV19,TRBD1,CASSHPGTGGTEAFF
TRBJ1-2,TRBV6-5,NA,CASSYSSGSSYGYTF
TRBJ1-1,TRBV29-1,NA,CSVTLPGQNTEAFF
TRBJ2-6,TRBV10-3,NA,CAIRSGQHSPLGANVLTF
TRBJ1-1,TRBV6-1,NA,CASSGRVTPLNTEAFF
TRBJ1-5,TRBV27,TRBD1,CASSSPGQGYQPQHF
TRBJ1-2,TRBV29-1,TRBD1,CSVSDRDYGYTF
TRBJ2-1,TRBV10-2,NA,CASSRKGTFFYNEQFF
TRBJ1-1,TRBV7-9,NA,CASSSPGHVWDTEAFF
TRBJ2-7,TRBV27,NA,CASSLRGSIYEQYF
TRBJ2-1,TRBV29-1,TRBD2,CSVGGLAGVGAYNEQFF
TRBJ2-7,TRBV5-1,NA,CASSLVRSSAEYEQYF
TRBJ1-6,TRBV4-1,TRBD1,CASSQRQGVSYNSPLHF
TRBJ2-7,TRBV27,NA,CASSLEGGYEQYF
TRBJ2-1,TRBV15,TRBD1,CATSRDRGLSVEQFF
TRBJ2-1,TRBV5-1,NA,CASSPRSTANNEQFF
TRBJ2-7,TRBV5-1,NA,CASSLAAGSYSYEQYF
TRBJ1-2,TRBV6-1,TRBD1,CASSERTGVRYTF
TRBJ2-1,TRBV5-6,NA,CASSPGTTYHNEQFF
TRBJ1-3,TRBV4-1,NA,CASSPSPYSEDTIYF
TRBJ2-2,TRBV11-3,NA,CASSLDPLEGNTGELFF
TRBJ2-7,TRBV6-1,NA,CASSGRVFYEQYF
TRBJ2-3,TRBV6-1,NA,CASSEPGQLTDTQYF
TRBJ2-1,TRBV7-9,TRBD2,CSSSFHLAASYNEQFF
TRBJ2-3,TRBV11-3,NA,CASSPWTPLGTDTQYF
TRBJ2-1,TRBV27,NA,CASSLTRPGGNEQFF
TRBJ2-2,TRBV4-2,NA,CASSQVGRQGGRAGELFF
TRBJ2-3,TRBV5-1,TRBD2,CASSLESGGFTDTQYF
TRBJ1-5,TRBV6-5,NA,CASSYDRNQPQHF
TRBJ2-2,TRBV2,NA,CASSYFRNTGELFF
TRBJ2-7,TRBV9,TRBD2,CASMAPRGDSYEQYF
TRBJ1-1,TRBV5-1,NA,CASSLALETEAFF
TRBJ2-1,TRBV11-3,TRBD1,CASRGYGTGSINEQFF
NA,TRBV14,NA,CASSFPGHYEQYF
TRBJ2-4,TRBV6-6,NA,CASSSLRTVENIQYF
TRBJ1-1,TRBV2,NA,CATTPVPISNTEAFF
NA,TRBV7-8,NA,CASLQPPSTEAFF
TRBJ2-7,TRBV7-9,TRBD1,CASSPPGQVGLPEQYF
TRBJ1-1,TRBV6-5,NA,CASRAGGPHFF
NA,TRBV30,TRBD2,CAWRDGTSGEQYF
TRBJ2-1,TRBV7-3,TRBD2,CASSLNIAGSGEQFF